This entry concerns a single TCR beta chain. Patients of the Seattle cohort, enrolled during active infection, were followed longitudinally. The germline gives CDR1 SGHNT, CDR2 YENEEA. V dropped 5 bases and J dropped 6 bases, with 13 bases sitting between them. The CDR3 sequence is 13 residues long. The data stem from a study of blood T cell repertoires in COVID-19. Study-wide context: Spain, Italy and the United States supplied samples that represented acute and convalescent COVID-19.

Libraries were prepared by immunoSEQ multiplex PCR; TCRdb keeps only in-frame clonotypes and omits some of them. The sample holds about 370,000 clones; around 90% are singletons and the top ten take about 3%. Material: peripheral blood. The V call is TRBV11-3, the J call TRBJ1-2; D is ambiguous. The TCR comes from a woman under 40 with COVID-19, enrolled during active disease. Here the CDR3 DNA reads TGTGCCAGCAGCCTAAGGCACGAGGATGGCTACACCTTC. Its protein is CASSLRHEDGYTF.